This TCR beta chain is drawn from a study of blood T cell repertoires in COVID-19. In the study overall: Both acute and convalescent COVID-19 samples were obtained from the United States, Italy and Spain. PBMCs, B-cell-depleted T cells, or T cells were the source of the cDNA or gDNA that made up the material.

In the original processing: Researchers report that nucleated cell counts were estimated from reference gene primer amplification. Generated by immunoSEQ multiplex PCR, the TCRdb table keeps only in-frame clones and is missing some. That table is the source of V, J and clone size, and D and trimming were worked out from the DNA. The sample lists 140,000 to 150,000 clones; 89% were seen once. Sequencing used peripheral blood. The source is a human donor in a cohort sampled during active COVID-19.

The CDR3 sequence: CASSQTGVWGYTF. The CDR3 region has the DNA TGTGCCAGCAGTCAGACAGGGGTTTGGGGCTACACCTTC. This chain joins TRBV3-1 (or the pseudogene TRBV3-2) and TRBJ1-2, with 8 bases that match TRBD1. The CDR3 is 13 amino acids. The V and J ends lost 6 bases and 8 bases, in that order; junction bases with no gene match: 8. The germline V gene encodes CDR1 LGHDT and CDR2 YNNKEL (reference sequence).